These T cell receptor beta chains were read from a single sample in a study of prognosis after radiotherapy for stage I lung cancer. TCRdb reprocessed the multiplex PCR reads with MiXCR, giving one entry per CDR3 protein. The data hold about 59,000 distinct CDR3 sequences, with approximately 26% observed a single time. The sequencing here drew on PBMCs, taken before or after stereotactic body radiation therapy (not recorded which). The receptors come from a donor of 50 years or more with non-small cell lung cancer. The CDR3 runs from the conserved cysteine through the conserved F or W. A D gene is named only where the DNA matches it firmly.

D gene: TRBD2; J gene: TRBJ2-2; V gene: TRBV7-2; CDR3 protein: CASSITSGYTGELFF
D gene: NA; J gene: TRBJ2-1; V gene: TRBV20-1; CDR3 protein: CSASDNEQFF
D gene: NA; J gene: TRBJ1-5; V gene: TRBV29-1; CDR3 protein: CSVTVGSADSNQPQHF
D gene: NA; J gene: TRBJ1-2; V gene: TRBV30; CDR3 protein: CAWNPRGRRIYGYTF
D gene: TRBD1; J gene: TRBJ1-1; V gene: TRBV28; CDR3 protein: CATWTGRKLSTEAFF
D gene: TRBD1; J gene: TRBJ2-7; V gene: TRBV5-1; CDR3 protein: CARSLDGTVSCEQYF
D gene: NA; J gene: TRBJ1-2; V gene: TRBV7-9; CDR3 protein: CASSLSHNYGYTF
D gene: NA; J gene: TRBJ1-2; V gene: TRBV20-1; CDR3 protein: CSAGLRVGYTF
D gene: NA; J gene: TRBJ2-3; V gene: TRBV9; CDR3 protein: CASSVGASEDTDTQYF
D gene: TRBD2; J gene: TRBJ2-2; V gene: TRBV5-1; CDR3 protein: CATPGGGTGELFF
D gene: TRBD1; J gene: TRBJ1-2; V gene: TRBV28; CDR3 protein: CASSLRQGGLTGYTF
D gene: NA; J gene: TRBJ1-1; V gene: TRBV2; CDR3 protein: CASSALGGGGGTEAFF
D gene: NA; J gene: TRBJ2-2; V gene: TRBV19; CDR3 protein: CASSRAGVGTGELFF
D gene: NA; J gene: TRBJ2-2; V gene: TRBV4-3; CDR3 protein: CASSQDRFTGELFF
D gene: NA; J gene: TRBJ2-6; V gene: TRBV14; CDR3 protein: CASSQGPSGANVLTF
D gene: TRBD1; J gene: TRBJ1-1; V gene: TRBV19; CDR3 protein: CASSMAGTGGFDTEAFF
D gene: NA; J gene: TRBJ1-6; V gene: TRBV18; CDR3 protein: CASSQLGYSPLHF
D gene: NA; J gene: TRBJ1-5; V gene: TRBV19; CDR3 protein: CASTRTAYQPQHF
D gene: NA; J gene: TRBJ2-7; V gene: TRBV5-1; CDR3 protein: CASSPDNSYEQYF